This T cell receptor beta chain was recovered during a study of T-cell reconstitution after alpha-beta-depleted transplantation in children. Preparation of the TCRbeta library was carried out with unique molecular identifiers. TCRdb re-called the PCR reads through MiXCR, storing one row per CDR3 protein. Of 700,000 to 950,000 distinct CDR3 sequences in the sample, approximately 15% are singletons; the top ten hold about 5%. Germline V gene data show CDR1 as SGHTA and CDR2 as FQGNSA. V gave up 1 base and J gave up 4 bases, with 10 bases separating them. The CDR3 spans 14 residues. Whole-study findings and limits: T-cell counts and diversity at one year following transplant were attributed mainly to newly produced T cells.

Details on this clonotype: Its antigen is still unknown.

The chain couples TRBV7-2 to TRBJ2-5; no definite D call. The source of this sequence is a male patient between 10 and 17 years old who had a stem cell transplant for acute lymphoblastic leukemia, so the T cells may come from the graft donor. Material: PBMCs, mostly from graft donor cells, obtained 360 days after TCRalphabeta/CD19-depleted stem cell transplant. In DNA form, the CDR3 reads TGTGCCAGCAGCTTAGTCGCCCTCTCAGAGACCCAGTACTTC. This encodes CASSLVALSETQYF.